This TCR beta chain is drawn from a study of OX40 agonist ivuxolimab in advanced cancers. For the wider study: Ivuxolimab, which targeted the costimulatory receptor OX40 (CD134), was an agonistic, fully human IgG2 monoclonal antibody. Intravenous ivuxolimab was administered to patients every 2 weeks at six dose levels: 0.01, 0.1, 0.3, 1.5, 3 and 10 mg/kg. The purpose of peripheral TCRbeta sequencing was to test whether ivuxolimab changed TCR sequence diversity and led to clonal T-cell expansion. The monotherapy dose-escalation portion (N of about 50 patients) of the phase I ivuxolimab trial is reported in the paper. Three dose-escalation patients achieved partial responses, one with hepatocellular carcinoma and two with cutaneous melanoma. Of the roughly 53 patients in dose escalation, approximately 20 had hepatocellular carcinoma, some 15 had melanoma, 9 had renal cell carcinoma and 9 had head and neck cancer. A male proportion of roughly 80% and a mean age of approximately 61 years, ranging from roughly 23 to 80, were recorded for the dose-escalation cohort. Prior anti-PD-1, anti-PD-L1 or anti-CTLA-4 therapy was permitted, and checkpoint inhibitors had been received by about 36% of dose-escalation patients.

With respect to this clone: It has no known antigen specificity. No base qualities exist here, and no much larger clone lies one base off it.

What the research found in general, with its limitations: Low levels of normalized T-cell clonal expansion were also seen in some nonresponding patients. In the 0.1-3.0 mg/kg groups, partial responders had among the lowest normalized peripheral clonal expansion, particularly in CD8+ T cells. The antigen specificity of the peripheral T cells that underwent clonal expansion was not determined. After ivuxolimab, more expanded clones were found on average in CD8+ T cells than in CD4+ T cells. At doses of 0.1 to 3.0 mg/kg, clonal expansion of both CD4+ and CD8+ blood T cells was observed from baseline to week 6.

The trial excluded patients who had a history of autoimmune disease or were on systemic immunosuppression. Peripheral blood for TCR sequencing was collected from all dose cohorts at baseline, on cycle 4 day 1, and on cycle 7 day 1. Samples came from an open-label, multicenter, first-in-human phase I dose-escalation trial of ivuxolimab. Adults with locally advanced or metastatic head and neck squamous cell, hepatocellular, melanoma or renal cell carcinoma were enrolled in the trial. Before TCR sequencing, CD4+ T cells and CD8+ T cells were sorted from peripheral blood as separate populations. To sequence the TCRbeta CDR3 region, genomic DNA was isolated from the sorted cells. TCRbeta CDR3 regions were sequenced using the immunoSEQ Assay. Here the immuneACCESS table is served through TCRdb, limited to in-frame sequences with V and J called. Missing clones are a known gap in these copies; in checked studies unresolved V genes cover under half, and the rest lacks a known reason. Counted in this sample were some 100,000 clones; under 90% of them appeared once. Around 1.1% of the sample is in the top ten clones.

The source material was CD4+ or CD8+ T cells sorted from blood, sampled in a trial of the OX40 agonist ivuxolimab. This sequence originates from an adult with an advanced solid tumor such as melanoma, head and neck, liver or kidney cancer.

In nucleotide form, the sequence is TGTGCCAGCAGTGCGGGACGGACAGGATTCAATCAGCCCCAGCATTTT. This translates into CASSAGRTGFNQPQHF. The rearranged segments are TRBV28 and TRBJ1-5, with 7 junctional bases fitting TRBD1. Including cysteine and phenylalanine, the CDR3 has 16 amino acids. Only the CDR3 DNA stays, 48 bases, in frame from base 1. Trimming accounts for 5 bases at V and 3 bases at J, while the number of junction bases matched to no gene is 10. The germline V gene specifies MDHEN as CDR1 and SYDVKM as CDR2.